These 6 T cell receptor beta chains were sequenced from one sample in a study of T cell changes during pregnancy in multiple sclerosis. Using immunoSEQ multiplex PCR, the repertoire was profiled, and TCRdb retains in-frame clones only, with some absent. Of tens of thousands of clones in the sample, approximately 90% are singletons; the top ten hold roughly 0.76%. Sequencing was performed on CD4+ T cells from peripheral blood mononuclear cells, taken in the first trimester of pregnancy. The receptors come from a female donor with multiple sclerosis, enrolled in a pregnancy study.

This clone turned up a few times. The CDR3 coding sequence is TGTGCCAGCAGCCCGAGGCAGGGGGGAAGCACAGATACGCAGTATTTT. It yields the protein CASSPRQGGSTDTQYF. This sequence joins TRBV7-2 and TRBJ2-3, with D tentatively TRBD1 (7 bases). Germline loops: CDR1 SGHTA, CDR2 FQGNSA. The CDR3 extends over 16 amino acids. Trimming removed 5 bases at V and 0 bases at J, with 15 bases between.

The J gene is TRBJ1-1, the V gene TRBV19; D is perhaps TRBD1 (6 bases). The CDR3 loop spans 15 amino acids. Trimming stripped 5 bases from V and 4 bases from J, with 17 bases between. Germline values: CDR1 LNHDA, CDR2 SQIVND (reference sequence). The DNA for the CDR3 is TGTGCCAGTAGTGCCCCCAGGGGTGGCGTCACTGAAGCTTTCTTT. Its protein is CASSAPRGGVTEAFF. Full variable domain (remainder filled in from reference TRBV19 and TRBJ1-1): DGGITQSPKYLFRKEGQNVTLSCEQNLNHDAMYWYRQDPGQGLRLIYYSQIVNDFQKGDIAEGYSVSREKKESFPLTVTSAQKNPTAFYLCASSAPRGGVTEAFFGQGTRLTVV.

The chain couples TRBV7-2 to TRBJ1-5; TRBD1 matches at 8 bases. The CDR3 length is 15 residues. V gave up 3 bases and J gave up 3 bases; unmatched junction bases: 4. The germline V gene encodes CDR1 SGHTA and CDR2 FQGNSA. DNA for the CDR3: TGTGCCAGCAGCTTGGTCAGGGGGCACAATCAGCCCCAGCATTTT. Residues: CASSLVRGHNQPQHF.

The gene calls are TRBV4-2 and TRBJ2-4; weak D call: TRBD1 (6 bases). V lost 3 bases and J 7 bases, leaving 16 bases between the germline ends. The CDR3 sequence is 15 residues long. CDR1 and CDR2 (germline): LGHNA, YNFKEQ. The DNA of the CDR3 is TGTGCCAGCAGCCAGGGCCAGGGGTCAACTAACATTCAGTACTTC. Its protein is CASSQGQGSTNIQYF.

This clone turned up a few times. V and J are TRBV2 and TRBJ1-2; a possible D gene is TRBD1 (6 bases). Per the germline V gene, CDR1 is SNHLY and CDR2 is FYNNEI. This CDR3 comprises 13 residues. V dropped 2 bases and J dropped 8 bases, with 12 bases sitting between them. DNA for the CDR3: TGTGCCAGCAGTGAACTTGGGGGCTGGGGCTACACCTTC. Residues: CASSELGGWGYTF.

The genes are TRBV11-2 and TRBJ1-1; no clear D gene. This CDR3 comprises 14 residues. Trimming pared 1 base from V and 1 base from J, leaving 7 bases between. Germline CDR1 and CDR2: SGHAT and FQNNGV. This CDR3 is CASSLGGKNTEAFF. The DNA of the CDR3 is TGTGCCAGCAGCTTAGGAGGAAAGAACACTGAAGCTTTCTTT. The full variable domain, with the rest looked up from reference TRBV11-2 and TRBJ1-1, is EAGVAQSPRYKIIEKRQSVAFWCNPISGHATLYWYQQILGQGPKLLIQFQNNGVVDDSQLPKDRFSAERLKGVDSTLKIQPAKLEDSAVYLCASSLGGKNTEAFFGQGTRLTVV.